This TCR beta chain was sequenced for a study of vaccination and CD4 T cells after COVID-19. Overall study context: SARS-CoV-2, HCoV-NL63, HCoV-OC43 and HCoV-229E supplied the overlapping spike peptides used to stimulate cells.

Details on this clonotype: Its antigen remains unknown.

Treatment: roughly 10-day PBMC culture with coronavirus spike peptide pools or control peptides (ViraFEST assay). ViraFEST stimulated the growth of antigen-specific T cells using peptide pools and subsequently profiled their TCRs by sequencing. CD4+ T cells that had been cultured provided DNA sequenced with the Oncomine TCR Beta short-read assay. It was cultured CD4+ T cells from which genomic DNA was extracted. TCRdb redid the calling of the PCR reads with MiXCR, one entry per CDR3 protein. Of about 3,500 distinct CDR3 sequences in the sample, 25% to 40% were seen once. Notes on the study in general: Spike mono-reactivity held for 304 of 307 vaccine-specific clones in convalescent patients.

V was pared by 6 bases and J by 0 bases, with 15 bases between. The CDR3 sequence is 15 residues long. Germline CDR1 is MNHNS and CDR2 is SASEGT. This receptor was obtained from a human donor who had recovered from COVID-19. The chain joins TRBV6-1 to TRBJ2-7, with a tentative D call TRBD2 (6 bases). Material: CD4+ T cells from blood, cultured in vitro. This CDR3 is CASSRWAGNSYEQYF. The CDR3 region has the DNA TGTGCCAGCAGCCGGTGGGCGGGGAACTCCTACGAGCAGTACTTC.